This paragraph reports one TCR beta chain. Here immunoSEQ multiplex PCR was the method, and the copy in TCRdb shows in-frame clones only, minus some. The sample records roughly 39,000 clones, more than 75% being singletons. CDR1 is MDHEN and CDR2 is SYDVKM in the germline V gene. The CDR3 runs 17 residues. V dropped 5 bases and J dropped 4; count of bases not matched to a gene: 13. This entry comes from a study of T cell changes during pregnancy in multiple sclerosis. This sequence originates from a female donor with multiple sclerosis, enrolled in a pregnancy study. The gene calls are TRBV28 and TRBJ1-4; TRBD1 agrees at 7 bases. The material sequenced was PBMCs (not recorded whether the cells were cultured). The CDR3 spells CASSLLPPGQLNEKLFF. The CDR3 DNA follows: TGTGCCAGCAGTCTCCTACCCCCGGGACAGCTTAATGAAAAACTGTTTTTT.